Listed here is a single T cell receptor (beta chain). Trimming cost V 4 bases and J 8 bases, with 14 bases left between them. The CDR3 sequence is 13 residues long. Germline V gives CDR1 ENHRY, CDR2 SYGVKD. The data were produced by immunoSEQ multiplex PCR, yet TCRdb's version contains in-frame clones alone and is incomplete. The sample carries tens of thousands of clones, roughly 90% recorded once. The data are from a study of T cell changes during pregnancy in multiple sclerosis. The chain couples TRBV10-3 to TRBJ1-2; D is possibly TRBD1 (5 bases). The TCR originated in a female donor with multiple sclerosis, enrolled in a pregnancy study. The material sequenced was peripheral blood, taken in the first trimester of pregnancy. CDR3 sequence: CAISGVTEAGYTF. Here the CDR3 DNA reads TGTGCCATCAGTGGAGTGACAGAGGCCGGCTACACCTTC.